These T cell receptor beta chains were read from a single sample in a study of cytotoxic CD8 clonotypes in ibrutinib-treated CLL. Only in-frame clones appear in the TCRdb table, and some are missing; sequencing was by immunoSEQ multiplex PCR. This table has 110,000 or so clones, 58% appearing once. Sequenced material: PBMCs, taken after 24 months of ibrutinib treatment. All receptors come from a human donor with chronic lymphocytic leukemia. CDR3s include the opening cysteine and the closing phenylalanine or tryptophan. The D gene is left open where the match is weak. Part of the rows lack a size; the others show once, few, many or a class for expanded clones.

D	V	size	J	CDR3	DNA
TRBD1	TRBV27	many	TRBJ1-6	CASSLSGTGDELSPLHF	TGTGCCAGCAGTTTATCCGGGACAGGGGATGAACTTTCACCCCTCCACTTT
TRBD1	TRBV5-4	few	TRBJ1-2	CASSVPTGPSYTF	TGTGCCAGCAGCGTCCCGACAGGGCCGAGCTACACCTTC
TRBD1	TRBV5-1	once	TRBJ2-2	CASNPGQGTVGELFF	TGCGCCAGCAACCCCGGACAGGGGACGGTCGGGGAGCTGTTTTTT
NA	TRBV5-1	few	TRBJ1-1	CASSLGGRTSDGAFF	TGCGCCAGCAGCTTGGGGGGTAGGACGAGTGATGGAGCTTTCTTT
NA	TRBV4-2	NA	TRBJ2-1	CASSPRGPTNEQFF	TGTGCCAGCAGCCCGAGGGGCCCCACCAATGAGCAGTTCTTC
NA	TRBV6-5	once	TRBJ2-6	CASMLSGANVLTF	TGTGCCAGCATGCTCTCTGGGGCCAACGTCCTGACTTTC
NA	TRBV21-1	NA	TRBJ1-1	CASSKNRGRPMNTEAFF	TGTGCCAGCAGCAAGAACAGGGGACGCCCTATGAACACTGAAGCTTTCTTT
NA	TRBV29-1	NA	TRBJ1-2	CSVGDNRDFNYGYTF	TGCAGCGTCGGAGATAATCGGGACTTCAACTATGGCTACACCTTC
NA	TRBV30	NA	TRBJ2-7	CAWSVGGEPYEQYF	TGTGCCTGGAGTGTAGGGGGAGAACCCTACGAGCAGTACTTC
NA	TRBV30	NA	TRBJ2-2	CAWVARYRAGELFF	TGTGCCTGGGTAGCCCGCTACCGGGCCGGGGAGCTGTTTTTT
TRBD2	TRBV2	NA	TRBJ2-1	CASNRGTSVMNSYNEQFF	TGTGCCAGCAACCGCGGGACTAGCGTCATGAACTCCTACAATGAGCAGTTCTTC
TRBD1	TRBV6-6	NA	TRBJ1-5	CASSDRVNRDQPQHF	TGTGCCAGCAGTGACAGGGTAAATAGGGATCAGCCCCAGCATTTT
NA	TRBV4-1	NA	TRBJ1-1	CASSHLVGGNTEAFF	TGCGCCAGCAGCCACCTCGTGGGGGGGAACACTGAAGCTTTCTTT
NA	TRBV27	NA	TRBJ2-1	CASSTGTSFEQFF	TGTGCCAGCAGTACCGGGACTTCTTTTGAGCAGTTCTTC
NA	TRBV9	once	TRBJ1-3	CASSPETQSGNTIYF	TGTGCCAGCAGCCCCGAGACACAATCCGGAAACACCATATATTTT
TRBD2	TRBV11-2	once	TRBJ2-7	CASSRGEGLTYEQYF	TGTGCCAGCAGTCGGGGGGAGGGTTTAACCTACGAGCAGTACTTC
NA	TRBV6-6	NA	TRBJ2-1	CASRQTGLLVDEQFF	TGTGCCAGCAGGCAAACAGGGCTCTTAGTGGATGAGCAGTTCTTC
NA	TRBV13	NA	TRBJ2-5	CASSFGRGETQYF	TGTGCCAGCAGCTTCGGCAGGGGTGAGACCCAGTACTTC
NA	TRBV7-2	once	TRBJ2-5	CASSLGPIATQYF	TGTGCCAGCAGCTTAGGACCCATTGCGACCCAGTACTTC
NA	TRBV5-6	few	TRBJ2-7	CASSLGLAPRDF	TGTGCCAGCAGCTTGGGACTTGCCCCCAGGGATTTC
NA	TRBV7-8	NA	TRBJ1-6	CASSLGPNSPLHF	TGTGCCAGCAGCCTAGGCCCAAATTCACCCCTCCACTTT
NA	TRBV5-1	NA	TRBJ1-2	CASSLGAGATYGYTF	TGCGCCAGCAGCTTGGGTGCAGGGGCCACCTATGGCTACACCTTC
TRBD1	TRBV23-1	NA	TRBJ2-7	CASSQSRTGYYEQYF	TGCGCCAGCAGTCAATCGAGGACAGGGTACTACGAGCAGTACTTC
NA	TRBV7-7	few	TRBJ2-5	CASSLSGRETQYF	TGTGCCAGCAGCTTATCAGGGCGGGAGACCCAGTACTTC
NA	TRBV7-2	NA	TRBJ2-7	CASSPSLVQGYEQYF	TGTGCCAGCAGCCCTAGCCTGGTCCAGGGCTACGAGCAGTACTTC
TRBD1	TRBV18	few	TRBJ1-3	CAPARDRGDGNTIYF	TGTGCCCCCGCCAGGGACAGGGGAGATGGAAACACCATATATTTT
NA	TRBV6-6	NA	TRBJ2-3	CASRWETAGTDTQYF	TGTGCCAGCAGGTGGGAAACGGCGGGCACAGATACGCAGTATTTT
NA	TRBV29-1	NA	TRBJ1-1	CSVDTGGRGDLF	TGCAGCGTGGACACCGGGGGGAGAGGGGATCTCTTT
TRBD1	TRBV2	few	TRBJ1-6	CASKTGGWNSPLHF	TGTGCCAGCAAAACAGGGGGCTGGAATTCACCCCTCCACTTT
NA	TRBV29-1	NA	TRBJ2-1	CSVVSLAPPLSYNEQFF	TGCAGCGTTGTTTCGCTAGCGCCTCCTTTGTCCTACAATGAGCAGTTCTTC
NA	TRBV19	NA	TRBJ1-5	CASKLGVGQPQHF	TGTGCCAGTAAGCTCGGGGTCGGCCAGCCCCAGCATTTT
NA	TRBV28	NA	TRBJ1-2	CASSLQGQSHGYTF	TGTGCCAGCAGTTTACAGGGGCAATCTCATGGCTACACCTTC
NA	TRBV5-1	few	TRBJ1-6	CASSFWPGGDSPLHF	TGCGCCAGCAGCTTTTGGCCGGGCGGGGATTCACCCCTCCACTTT